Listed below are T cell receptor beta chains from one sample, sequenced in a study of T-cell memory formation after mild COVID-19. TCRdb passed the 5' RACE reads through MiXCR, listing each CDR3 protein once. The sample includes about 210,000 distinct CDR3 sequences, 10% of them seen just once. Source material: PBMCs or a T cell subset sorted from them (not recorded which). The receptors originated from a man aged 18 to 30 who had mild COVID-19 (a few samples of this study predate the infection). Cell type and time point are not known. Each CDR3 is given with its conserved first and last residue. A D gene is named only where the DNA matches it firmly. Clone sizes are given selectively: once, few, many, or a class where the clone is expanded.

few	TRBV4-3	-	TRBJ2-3	TGCGCCAGCAGCCAAGAAGCCTTTACAGATACGCAGTATTTT	CASSQEAFTDTQYF
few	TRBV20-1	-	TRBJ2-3	TGCAGTGCTCCTGCCATTGGCACAGATACGCAGTATTTT	CSAPAIGTDTQYF
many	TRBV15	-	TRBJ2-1	TGTGCCACCAGCAGAGGAGGGACAGAGCAGTTCTTC	CATSRGGTEQFF
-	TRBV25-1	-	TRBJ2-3	TGTGCCAGCAGTGAACCCCCGGTAGATACGCAGTATTTT	CASSEPPVDTQYF
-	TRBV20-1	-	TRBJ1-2	TGCAGTGCTAGGGGTCCTAGGGGCAAAGGCTACACCTTC	CSARGPRGKGYTF
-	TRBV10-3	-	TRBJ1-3	TGTGCCATCAGTACAACCCTCTCTGGAAACACCATATATTTT	CAISTTLSGNTIYF
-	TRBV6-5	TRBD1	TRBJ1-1	TGTGCCAGCAGCCAACCCGGGGACAGGGCTTACACTGAAGCTTTCTTT	CASSQPGDRAYTEAFF
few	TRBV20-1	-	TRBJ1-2	TGCAGTGCTAGAGATGCATCCTCCGGTGGCTACACCTTC	CSARDASSGGYTF
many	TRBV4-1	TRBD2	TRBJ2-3	TGCGCCAGCAGCCAGGATTTTACTAGCGGGAATACAGATACGCAGTATTTT	CASSQDFTSGNTDTQYF
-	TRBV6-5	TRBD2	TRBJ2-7	TGTGCCAGCAGCCGACCGGGACTAAGCCTCTACGAGCAGTACTTC	CASSRPGLSLYEQYF
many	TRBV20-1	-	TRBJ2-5	TGCAGTGCTAGAGAACCTAGGGGGGGGACCCAGTACTTC	CSAREPRGGTQYF
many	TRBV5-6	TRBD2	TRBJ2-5	TGTGCCAGCAGCTTGGCCTCTTCTAGCGGGGGAGAGACCCAGTACTTC	CASSLASSSGGETQYF
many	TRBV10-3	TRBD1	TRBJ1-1	TGTGCCATCAGTGAATTCTCTGGGACAGTCCAAAAGGAAGCTTTCTTT	CAISEFSGTVQKEAFF
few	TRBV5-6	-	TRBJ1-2	TGTGCCAGCAGCCTCCGACCCACCGGGACTGGATCTAACTATGGCTACACCTTC	CASSLRPTGTGSNYGYTF
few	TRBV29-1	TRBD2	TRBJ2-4	TGCAGCGCCCGGGAGGGAGCCAAAAACATTCAGTACTTC	CSAREGAKNIQYF
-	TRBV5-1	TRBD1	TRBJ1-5	TGCGCCAGCAGCTTGGACAGGGGGCGCGACCAGCCCCAGCATTTT	CASSLDRGRDQPQHF
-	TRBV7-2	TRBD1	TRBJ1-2	TGTGCCAGCAGCACGGACAGGGAATCTGGCTACACCTTC	CASSTDRESGYTF
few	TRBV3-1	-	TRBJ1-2	TGTGCCAGCAACGCAGGATTGAACTATGGCTACACCTTC	CASNAGLNYGYTF
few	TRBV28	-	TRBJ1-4	TGTGCCAGCAGATGGTCCCCCCATGAAAAACTGTTTTTT	CASRWSPHEKLFF
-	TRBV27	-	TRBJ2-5	TGTGCCAGCAGTGTCAGGGTTGGAGAGACCCAGTACTTC	CASSVRVGETQYF
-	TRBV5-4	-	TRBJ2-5	TGTGCCAGCAGCTCCGAGACTGGCCCACAAGAGACCCAGTACTTC	CASSSETGPQETQYF
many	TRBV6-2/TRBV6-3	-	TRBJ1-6	TGTGCCAGCAGTTACCGGGATTCACCCCTCCACTTT	CASSYRDSPLHF
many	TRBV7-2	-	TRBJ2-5	TGTGCCAGCAGCGTGGGGCGGTCCGGAACCCAGTACTTC	CASSVGRSGTQYF